This entry concerns a single T cell receptor (beta chain). The sample belongs to a study of T cells in Graves' hyperthyroidism and ophthalmopathy. Amplified TCR beta CDR3 regions came from RNA transcripts. During a first-round RT-PCR of the TCR CDR3, the HTBI primer set was used. TCRdb fed the multiplex PCR reads into MiXCR, producing one record per CDR3 protein. The table shows more than 350,000 distinct CDR3 sequences, with 14% to 15% occurring only once. Uncontrolled infection, other autoimmune disease, pregnancy or lactation excluded patients. Trimming shortened V by 6 bases and J by 3 bases, and 18 bases separated the two germline ends. The CDR3 sequence is 16 residues long. Germline V CDR1 and CDR2: MGHDK, SYGVNS.

This chain connects TRBV25-1 to TRBJ1-5, with D possibly matching TRBD1 (6 bases). The sequence came from a woman between 25 and 40 years old with Graves' hyperthyroidism. The material sequenced was blood. The CDR3 sequence is CASSETGSSDNQPQHF. Written as DNA, the CDR3 is TGTGCCAGCAGCGAAACAGGGAGTAGCGACAATCAGCCCCAGCATTTT.